Below, one TCR beta chain is given with its context. The record originates from a study of identifying expanded T cells in peripheral blood. Generated by immunoSEQ multiplex PCR, the TCRdb table keeps only in-frame clones and is missing some. The sample includes some 75,000 clones, 90% of them seen just once. Germline V gene sequence: CDR1 KGHSH, CDR2 LQKENI. The CDR3 is 16 residues long. Trimming took 4 bases from V and 7 from J; bases not matched to a gene: 10. The sequence was obtained from a person aged 18 to 75 in good health. The sample was blood. The V and J genes are TRBV18 and TRBJ2-1; 10 nucleotides line up with TRBD2. CDR3 protein: CASSLEREGRGNEQFF. The CDR3 DNA sequence: TGTGCCAGCTCACTGGAGCGGGAGGGCCGGGGGAATGAGCAGTTCTTC.